Below, 21 T cell receptor beta chains from the same sample are listed, as sequenced in a study of T cells in localized non-small cell lung cancer. Only in-frame clones appear in the TCRdb table, and some are missing; sequencing was by immunoSEQ multiplex PCR. The sample contains roughly 66,000 clones, 75% to 90% of which appear only once. Sample: peripheral blood, taken before any cancer treatment. The source of these receptors is a woman between 35 and 70 years old with stage I lung adenocarcinoma.

This chain joins TRBV7-9 and TRBJ2-1, with 8 bases that match TRBD1. This CDR3 comprises 18 residues. Trimming cost V 4 bases and J 10 bases; bases outside gene matches: 21. The germline V gene encodes CDR1 SEHNR and CDR2 FQNEAQ (reference sequence). The CDR3 nucleotides read TGTGCCAGCAGCTCTTCCCTTATAAGACAGGGGAGAGGAAGAGAGCAGTTCTTC. Amino acid sequence: CASSSSLIRQGRGREQFF.

This clone has only a few counts. This chain uses TRBV5-1 with TRBJ1-3; TRBD1 matches 8 bases. The CDR3 loop spans 17 amino acids. The germline gives CDR1 SGHRS, CDR2 YFSETQ. V dropped 4 bases and J dropped 4; count of bases not matched to a gene: 13. DNA for the CDR3: TGCGCCAGCAGCGAAGAGACAGGGGCCACCGGCGGAAACACCATATATTTT. It specifies CASSEETGATGGNTIYF.

This chain joins TRBV18 and TRBJ1-5; D is ambiguous. Per germline, CDR1 KGHSH and CDR2 LQKENI. This CDR3 comprises 14 residues. V was trimmed by 2 bases and J by 7 bases, leaving 12 bases between them. The CDR3 bases are TGTGCCAGCTCACCAGTCGGGGTAGGGCAGCCCCAGCATTTT. This encodes CASSPVGVGQPQHF.

CDR3 sequence reads: CASSRSGQGSEQYF. In DNA form, the CDR3 reads TGCGCCAGCAGCCGATCGGGACAGGGTAGCGAGCAGTACTTC. The chain employs TRBV5-1 and TRBJ2-7, with TRBD1 identical over 9 bases. V gave up 4 bases and J gave up 6 bases; unmatched junction bases: 8. The CDR3 sequence is 14 residues long. Germline V gene lookup returns CDR1 SGHRS and CDR2 YFSETQ.

V is TRBV6-1 and J is TRBJ2-1; tentative D call: TRBD1 (5 bases). V dropped 3 bases and J dropped 3 bases, with 12 bases sitting between them. CDR3 length: 15 residues. Germline V gene data show CDR1 as MNHNS and CDR2 as SASEGT. CDR3 sequence reads: CASSDSQDNYNEQFF. CDR3 DNA sequence: TGTGCCAGCAGTGACTCTCAGGACAACTACAATGAGCAGTTCTTC.

V and J are TRBV5-6 and TRBJ2-2; D is ambiguous. Germline assignment: CDR1 SGHDT and CDR2 YYEEEE. V was shortened by 4 bases and J by 4 bases, with 14 bases between the two germline ends. This CDR3 is 15 amino acids long. CDR3 loop: CASSPRPPATGELFF. Here the CDR3 DNA reads TGTGCCAGCAGCCCACGGCCCCCAGCCACCGGGGAGCTGTTTTTT.

This chain uses TRBV30 with TRBJ1-6; D is unresolved. The CDR3 is 13 residues long. Germline CDR1 and CDR2: GTSNPN and SVGIG (reference sequence). The V end was cut by 3 bases, the J end by 6 bases, with 9 bases between. The CDR3 protein is CAWSTTPNSPLHF. CDR3 in DNA: TGTGCCTGGAGCACCACACCTAATTCACCCCTCCACTTT.

With respect to this clone: One end of the junction fails to match germline, which may point to a read error. This rearrangement joins TRBV27 to TRBJ1-2; D might be TRBD1 (6 bases). Germline CDR1 is MNHEY and CDR2 is SMNVEV (reference sequence). This CDR3 comprises 12 residues. The CDR3 reads CASSSQHRAAFF. CDR3 nucleotide sequence: TGTGCCAGCAGTTCACAGCACAGGGCTGCGTTCTTC.

The CDR3 bases are TGTGCCAGTAGTATAGTCCCAGGGGGCTGGGAGCCCCAGCATTTT. It codes for CASSIVPGGWEPQHF. This rearrangement joins TRBV19 to TRBJ1-5; TRBD1 matches 8 bases. The trim removed 1 base at V and 8 bases at J, leaving 7 bases unmatched. The germline gives CDR1 LNHDA, CDR2 SQIVND (reference sequence). The CDR3 loop spans 15 amino acids.

CDR3 DNA: TGTGCCAGCAGCCCCGGGACAGTTATTTACGAGCAGTACTTC. Translation gives CASSPGTVIYEQYF. The chain recombines TRBV11-1 with TRBJ2-7, with 7 bases lining up with TRBD1. Germline CDR1 reads SGHAT; CDR2 reads FQDESV (reference sequence). The CDR3 sequence is 14 residues long. The trim removed 5 bases at V and 4 bases at J, leaving 8 bases unmatched.

The chain combines TRBV6-5 with TRBJ1-1; a possible D gene is TRBD1 (5 bases). The V gene lost 0 bases and the J gene lost 1 base, with 12 bases spanning the gap. CDR1 is MNHEY and CDR2 is SVGAGI in the germline V gene. The CDR3 is 16 amino acids. Here the CDR3 reads CASSYSWGVKNTEAFF. The CDR3 DNA sequence: TGTGCCAGCAGTTACTCATGGGGGGTGAAGAACACTGAAGCTTTCTTT.

V is TRBV14 and J is TRBJ2-1; the match to TRBD1 covers 8 bases. V shed 1 base and J 1 base; nucleotides not matched to a gene: 3. The CDR3 loop spans 16 amino acids. Germline CDR1 SGHDN, CDR2 FVKESK. The CDR3 sequence is CASSQGRTGSYNEQFF. The DNA for the CDR3 is TGTGCCAGCAGCCAAGGTAGGACAGGGTCCTACAATGAGCAGTTCTTC.

The chain employs TRBV6-6 and TRBJ2-1, with D unclear. Germline CDR1 is MNHNY and CDR2 is SVGAGI (reference sequence). The CDR3 sequence is 15 residues long. Trimming removed 2 bases from V and 5 bases from J, with 13 bases in between. CDR3 sequence reads: CASSYSWNSDNEQFF. The CDR3 bases are TGTGCCAGCAGTTACAGTTGGAATAGTGACAATGAGCAGTTCTTC.

The chain joins TRBV7-2 to TRBJ2-2, with unresolved D. V lost 4 bases to trimming and J lost 7 bases, with 4 bases between them. This CDR3 spans 11 amino acids. CDR1 SGHTA and CDR2 FQGNSA come from the germline V gene. This chain's CDR3 is CASSSHGELFF. CDR3 in DNA: TGTGCCAGCAGCTCCCACGGGGAGCTGTTTTTT.

The chain recombines TRBV5-4 with TRBJ2-2; 8 bases are shared with TRBD2. Germline loops: CDR1 SGHNT, CDR2 YYREEE (reference sequence). This CDR3 is built from 18 residues. The ends lost 0 bases at V and 0 bases at J; junction bases unmatched: 7. CDR3 sequence reads: CASSLGASGSANTGELFF. CDR3 DNA: TGTGCCAGCAGCTTGGGGGCCAGCGGGAGCGCGAACACCGGGGAGCTGTTTTTT. The entire variable domain, with the rest obtained from reference TRBV5-4 and TRBJ2-2, is as follows: ETGVTQSPTHLIKTRGQQVTLRCSSQSGHNTVSWYQQALGQGPQFIFQYYREEENGRGNFPPRFSGLQFPNYSSELNVNALELDDSALYLCASSLGASGSANTGELFFGEGSRLTVL.

This clone was seen more than once but under ten times. This chain uses TRBV2 with TRBJ1-6; D possibly corresponds to TRBD1 (5 bases). The V end lost 5 bases, the J end lost 9 bases, and 20 bases lay between the germline ends. Germline CDR1 reads SNHLY; CDR2 reads FYNNEI. The CDR3 consists of 16 residues. The CDR3 loop is CASSTTGTLSGSPLHF. The CDR3 DNA follows: TGTGCCAGCAGTACTACCGGGACCCTCAGCGGTTCACCCCTCCACTTT.

The chain carries TRBV10-3 and TRBJ1-2; tentatively, D is TRBD1 (5 bases). V lost 5 bases and J lost 7, with 17 bases in between. Germline lookup yields CDR1 ENHRY and CDR2 SYGVKD. The CDR3 has 14 residues. CDR3 residues: CAISTGALGGGYTF. For the CDR3, the DNA is TGTGCCATCAGTACAGGTGCTCTGGGCGGTGGCTACACCTTC.

A few counts support this clone. The genes are TRBV4-3 and TRBJ1-1; D call uncertain. Trimming stripped 1 base from V and 3 bases from J, with 6 bases between. The germline V gene encodes CDR1 LGHNA and CDR2 YSLEER. There are 13 residues in the CDR3. CDR3 sequence reads: CASSQVMDTEAFF. CDR3 nucleotides: TGCGCCAGCAGCCAAGTTATGGACACTGAAGCTTTCTTT.

The sample holds a few counts of this clone. The V and J genes are TRBV10-1 and TRBJ1-6; D not certain. CDR3 length: 13 amino acids. In germline, CDR1 is WNHNN, CDR2 SYGVQD (reference sequence). Trimming took 4 bases from V and 8 from J, leaving 9 bases between them. The CDR3 loop is CASSVSSDSPLHF. The CDR3 bases are TGCGCCAGCAGTGTCAGCTCCGATTCACCCCTCCACTTT.

The chain carries TRBV9 and TRBJ2-3; D may be TRBD1 (6 bases). From germline, CDR1 is SGDLS and CDR2 YYNGEE. Deletions cut 1 base from V and 0 bases from J, with 9 bases between. CDR3 length: 15 amino acids. CDR3 nucleotide sequence: TGTGCCAGCAGCGTAAATGGACAGAGCACAGATACGCAGTATTTT. This sequence encodes CASSVNGQSTDTQYF.

The genes are TRBV6-5 and TRBJ2-6; D not certain. Per germline, CDR1 MNHEY and CDR2 SVGAGI. V lost 0 bases and J 0 bases, leaving 6 bases between the germline ends. CDR3 length: 16 residues. CDR3 sequence: CASSYSSASGANVLTF. The CDR3 nucleotides are TGTGCCAGCAGTTACTCTTCAGCCTCTGGGGCCAACGTCCTGACTTTC.